This TCR beta chain was captured by sequencing in a study of response to subunit inactivated influenza vaccine. CDR3 length: 14 amino acids. The V gene lost 0 bases and the J gene lost 5 bases, with 11 bases spanning the gap. CDR1 is MNHEY and CDR2 is SVGAGI in the germline V gene. Study-wide findings and caveats: Each seasonal flu vaccination may recruit only limited new T cells, authors suggested.

This clonotype was detected a few times. Its specificity is not known. MiXCR, applied by TCRdb to the RT-PCR reads, yields one record per CDR3 protein. The table has 450,000 to 600,000 distinct CDR3 sequences, 6% to 9% seen once. The chain employs TRBV6-5 and TRBJ2-7, with a possible D match to TRBD1 (5 bases). The sequence came from a man aged 50-75 years who received an inactivated influenza vaccine. The sample was PBMCs from blood, taken around 25 months after vaccination. CDR3: CASSYSKTENEQYF. The CDR3 DNA sequence: TGTGCCAGCAGTTACTCGAAGACAGAGAACGAGCAGTACTTC.